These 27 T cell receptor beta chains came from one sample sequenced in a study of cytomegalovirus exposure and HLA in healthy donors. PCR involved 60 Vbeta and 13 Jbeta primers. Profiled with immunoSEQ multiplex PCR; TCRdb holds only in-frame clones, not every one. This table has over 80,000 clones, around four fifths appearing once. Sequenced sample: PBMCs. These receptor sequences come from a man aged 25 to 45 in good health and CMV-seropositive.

The CDR3 DNA sequence: TGTGCCAGCTCACCACGACAGGCAGGGATCGAGCAGTACTTC. Translating it yields CASSPRQAGIEQYF. The rearrangement links TRBV18 to TRBJ2-7, with D maybe TRBD1 (6 bases). V dropped 1 base and J dropped 6 bases, with 13 bases sitting between them. Germline V gene sequence: CDR1 KGHSH, CDR2 LQKENI. This CDR3 spans 14 amino acids. Combining the CDR3 with reference TRBV18 and TRBJ2-7 gives the whole variable domain NAGVMQNPRHLVRRRGQEARLRCSPMKGHSHVYWYRQLPEEGLKFMVYLQKENIIDESGMPKERFSAEFPKEGPSILRIQQVVRGDSAAYFCASSPRQAGIEQYFGPGTRLTVT.

Here the CDR3 reads CASSLRGYEQYF. CDR3 DNA sequence: TGTGCCAGCAGTTTAAGAGGGTACGAGCAGTACTTC. This rearrangement joins TRBV28 to TRBJ2-7; TRBD2 is a possible D gene (5 bases). The CDR3 runs to 12 residues. CDR1 is MDHEN and CDR2 is SYDVKM in the germline V gene. V lost 2 bases and J lost 4, with 6 bases in between. Together with reference TRBV28 and TRBJ2-7, the CDR3 gives the full variable domain: DVKVTQSSRYLVKRTGEKVFLECVQDMDHENMFWYRQDPGLGLRLIYFSYDVKMKEKGDIPEGYSVSREKKERFSLILESASTNQTSMYLCASSLRGYEQYFGPGTRLTVT.

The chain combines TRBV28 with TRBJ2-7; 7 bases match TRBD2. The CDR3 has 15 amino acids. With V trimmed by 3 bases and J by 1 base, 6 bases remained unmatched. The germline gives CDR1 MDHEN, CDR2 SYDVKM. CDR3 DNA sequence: TGTGCCAGCAGTTTTGGGGGGGTGGGGTCCTACGAGCAGTACTTC. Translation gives CASSFGGVGSYEQYF. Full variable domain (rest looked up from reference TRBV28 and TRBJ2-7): DVKVTQSSRYLVKRTGEKVFLECVQDMDHENMFWYRQDPGLGLRLIYFSYDVKMKEKGDIPEGYSVSREKKERFSLILESASTNQTSMYLCASSFGGVGSYEQYFGPGTRLTVT.

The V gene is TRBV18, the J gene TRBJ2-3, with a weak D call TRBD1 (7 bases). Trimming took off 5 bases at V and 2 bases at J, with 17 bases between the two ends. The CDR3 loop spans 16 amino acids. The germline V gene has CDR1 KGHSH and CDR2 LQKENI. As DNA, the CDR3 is TGTGCCAGCTCAACTCAGGGGGGTATCCTCACAGATACGCAGTATTTT. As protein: CASSTQGGILTDTQYF.

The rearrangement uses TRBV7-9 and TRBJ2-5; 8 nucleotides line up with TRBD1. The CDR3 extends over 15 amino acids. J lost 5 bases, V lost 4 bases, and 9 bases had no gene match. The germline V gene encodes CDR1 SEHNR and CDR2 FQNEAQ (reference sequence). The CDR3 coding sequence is TGTGCCAGCAGCTGGGGACAGGCGCCTCCGGAGACCCAGTACTTC. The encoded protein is CASSWGQAPPETQYF.

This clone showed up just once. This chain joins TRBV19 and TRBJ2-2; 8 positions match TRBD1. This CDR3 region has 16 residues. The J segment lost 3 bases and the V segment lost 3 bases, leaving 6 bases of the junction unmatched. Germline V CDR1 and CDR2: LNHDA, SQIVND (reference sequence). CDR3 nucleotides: TGTGCCAGTAGTATGAGGACAGGGTGGGACACCGGGGAGCTGTTTTTT. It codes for CASSMRTGWDTGELFF.

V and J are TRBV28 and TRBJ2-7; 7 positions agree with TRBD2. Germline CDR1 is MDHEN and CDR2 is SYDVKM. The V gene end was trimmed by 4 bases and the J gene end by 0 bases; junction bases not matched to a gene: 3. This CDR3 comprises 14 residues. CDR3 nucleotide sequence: TGTGCCAGCAGTTGGGGAGGGTCCTCCTACGAGCAGTACTTC. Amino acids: CASSWGGSSYEQYF.

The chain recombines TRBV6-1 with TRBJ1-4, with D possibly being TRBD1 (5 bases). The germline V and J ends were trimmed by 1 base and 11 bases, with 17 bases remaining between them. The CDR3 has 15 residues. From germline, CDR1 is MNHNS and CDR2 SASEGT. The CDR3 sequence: CASSEEYRGSRKLFF. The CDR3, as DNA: TGTGCCAGCAGTGAAGAGTACCGGGGGTCGAGGAAACTGTTTTTT.

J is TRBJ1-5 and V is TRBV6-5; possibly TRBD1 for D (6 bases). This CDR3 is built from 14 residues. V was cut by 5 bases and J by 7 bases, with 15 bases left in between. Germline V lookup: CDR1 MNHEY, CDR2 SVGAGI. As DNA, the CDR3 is TGTGCCAGCAGTGAACAAGGGGGTGGGCAGCCCCAGCATTTT. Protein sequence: CASSEQGGGQPQHF.

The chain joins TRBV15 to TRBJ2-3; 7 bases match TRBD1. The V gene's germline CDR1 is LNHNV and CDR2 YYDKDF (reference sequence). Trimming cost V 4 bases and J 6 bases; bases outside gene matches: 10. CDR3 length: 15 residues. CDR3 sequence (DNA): TGTGCCACCAGCATTCGGGGACAGACCATGGATACGCAGTATTTT. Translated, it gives CATSIRGQTMDTQYF. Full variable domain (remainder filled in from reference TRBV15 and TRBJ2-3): DAMVIQNPRYQVTQFGKPVTLSCSQTLNHNVMYWYQQKSSQAPKLLFHYYDKDFNNEADTPDNFQSRRPNTSFCFLDIRSPGLGDTAMYLCATSIRGQTMDTQYFGPGTRLTVL.

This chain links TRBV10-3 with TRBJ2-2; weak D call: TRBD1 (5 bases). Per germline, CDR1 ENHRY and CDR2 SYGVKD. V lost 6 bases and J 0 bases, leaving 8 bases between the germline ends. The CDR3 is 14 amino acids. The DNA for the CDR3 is TGTGCCATCAGGGACAACGCGAACACCGGGGAGCTGTTTTTT. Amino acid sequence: CAIRDNANTGELFF.

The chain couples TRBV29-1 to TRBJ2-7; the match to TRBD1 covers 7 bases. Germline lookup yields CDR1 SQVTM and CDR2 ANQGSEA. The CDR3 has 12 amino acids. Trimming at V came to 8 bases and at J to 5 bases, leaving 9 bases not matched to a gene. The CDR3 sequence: CSHTTGWDEQYF. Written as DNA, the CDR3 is TGCAGCCATACGACAGGGTGGGACGAGCAGTACTTC.

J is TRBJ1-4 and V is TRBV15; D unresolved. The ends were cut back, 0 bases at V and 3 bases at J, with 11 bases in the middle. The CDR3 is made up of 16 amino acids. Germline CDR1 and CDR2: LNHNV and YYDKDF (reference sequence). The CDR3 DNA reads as TGTGCCACCAGCAGAGATCGGAAGCGAGCTAATGAAAAACTGTTTTTT. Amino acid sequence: CATSRDRKRANEKLFF. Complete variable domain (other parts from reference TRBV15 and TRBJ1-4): DAMVIQNPRYQVTQFGKPVTLSCSQTLNHNVMYWYQQKSSQAPKLLFHYYDKDFNNEADTPDNFQSRRPNTSFCFLDIRSPGLGDTAMYLCATSRDRKRANEKLFFGSGTQLSVL.

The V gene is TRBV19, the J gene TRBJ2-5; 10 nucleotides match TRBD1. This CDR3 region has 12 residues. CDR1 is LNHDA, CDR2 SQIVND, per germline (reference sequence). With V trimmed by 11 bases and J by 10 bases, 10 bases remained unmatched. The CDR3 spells CASNDRGQGQYF. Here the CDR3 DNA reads TGTGCCTCCAACGACAGGGGGCAGGGCCAGTACTTC.

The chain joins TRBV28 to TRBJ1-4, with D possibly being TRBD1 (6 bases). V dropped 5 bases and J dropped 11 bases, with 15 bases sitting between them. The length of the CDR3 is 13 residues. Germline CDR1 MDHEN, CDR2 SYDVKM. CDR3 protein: CASSAGGKEKLFF. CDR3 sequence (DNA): TGTGCCAGCAGTGCGGGGGGCAAGGAGAAACTGTTTTTT.

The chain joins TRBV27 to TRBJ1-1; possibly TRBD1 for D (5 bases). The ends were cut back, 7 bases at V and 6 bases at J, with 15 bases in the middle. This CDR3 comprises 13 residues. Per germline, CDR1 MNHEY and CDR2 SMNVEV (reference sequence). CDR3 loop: CASTLSAGSEAFF. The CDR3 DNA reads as TGTGCCAGCACCCTGTCGGCAGGGTCTGAAGCTTTCTTT.

The CDR3, as DNA: TGTGCCAGCAGCCAAAACTTAGGGAGCCCGGGACAGTTTCAGCATTTT. Translating it yields CASSQNLGSPGQFQHF. The chain recombines TRBV7-2 with TRBJ1-5, with 7 positions matching TRBD1. The CDR3 has 16 amino acids. With V trimmed by 5 bases and J by 13 bases, 20 bases remained unmatched. From germline, CDR1 is SGHTA and CDR2 FQGNSA. The full variable domain, rest sourced from reference TRBV7-2 and TRBJ1-5, is GAGVSQSPSNKVTEKGKDVELRCDPISGHTALYWYRQSLGQGLEFLIYFQGNSAPDKSGLPSDRFSAERTGGSVSTLTIQRTQQEDSAVYLCASSQNLGSPGQFQHFGDGTRLSIL.

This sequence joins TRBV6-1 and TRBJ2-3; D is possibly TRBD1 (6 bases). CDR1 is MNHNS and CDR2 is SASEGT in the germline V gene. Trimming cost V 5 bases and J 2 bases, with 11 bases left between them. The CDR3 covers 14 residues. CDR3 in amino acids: CASSRGTTTDTQYF. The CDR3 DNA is TGTGCCAGCAGTAGGGGGACCACCACAGATACGCAGTATTTT.

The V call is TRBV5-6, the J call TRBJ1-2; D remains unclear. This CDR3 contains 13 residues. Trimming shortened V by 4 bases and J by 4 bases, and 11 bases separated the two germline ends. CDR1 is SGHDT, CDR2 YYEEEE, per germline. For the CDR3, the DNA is TGTGCCAGCAGCGTTCAGGTCTCCTATGGCTACACCTTC. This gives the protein CASSVQVSYGYTF.

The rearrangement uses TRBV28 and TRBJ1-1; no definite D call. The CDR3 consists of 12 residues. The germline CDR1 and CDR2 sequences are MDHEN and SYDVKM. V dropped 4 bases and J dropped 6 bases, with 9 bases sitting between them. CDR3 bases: TGTGCCAGCAGTTCCCCCCCGGCTGAAGCTTTCTTT. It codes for CASSSPPAEAFF.

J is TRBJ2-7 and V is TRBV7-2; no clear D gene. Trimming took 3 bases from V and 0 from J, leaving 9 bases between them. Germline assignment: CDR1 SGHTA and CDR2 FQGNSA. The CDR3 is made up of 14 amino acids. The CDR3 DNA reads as TGTGCCAGCAGCTTCACTACACTCTCCTACGAGCAGTACTTC. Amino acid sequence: CASSFTTLSYEQYF.

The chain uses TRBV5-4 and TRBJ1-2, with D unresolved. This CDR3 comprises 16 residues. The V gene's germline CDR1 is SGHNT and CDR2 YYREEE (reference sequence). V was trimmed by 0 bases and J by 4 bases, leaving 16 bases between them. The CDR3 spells CASSLVSPGWVYGYTF. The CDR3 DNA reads TGTGCCAGCAGCTTGGTCTCCCCGGGGTGGGTCTATGGCTACACCTTC.

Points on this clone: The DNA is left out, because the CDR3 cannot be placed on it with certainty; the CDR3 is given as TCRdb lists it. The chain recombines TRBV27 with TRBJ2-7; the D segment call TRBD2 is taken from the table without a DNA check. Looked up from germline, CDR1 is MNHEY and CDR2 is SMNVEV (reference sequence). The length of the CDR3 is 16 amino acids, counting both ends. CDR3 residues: CASSLGTGGLLYEQYF.

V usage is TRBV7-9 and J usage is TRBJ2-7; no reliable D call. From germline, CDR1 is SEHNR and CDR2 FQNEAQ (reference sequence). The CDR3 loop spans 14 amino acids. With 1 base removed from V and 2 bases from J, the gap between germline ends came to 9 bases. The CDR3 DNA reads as TGTGCCAGCAGCTTAGGCTACAGAACCTACGAGCAGTACTTC. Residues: CASSLGYRTYEQYF.

CDR3 amino acids: CASSKTGGPYNEQFF. The CDR3, as DNA: TGTGCCAGCAGTAAGACAGGGGGCCCCTACAATGAGCAGTTCTTC. The genes are TRBV6-5 and TRBJ2-1; 10 bases fit TRBD1. Trimming removed 5 bases from V and 2 bases from J; junction bases left unmatched: 3. CDR3 size: 15 residues. Per the germline V gene, CDR1 is MNHEY and CDR2 is SVGAGI.

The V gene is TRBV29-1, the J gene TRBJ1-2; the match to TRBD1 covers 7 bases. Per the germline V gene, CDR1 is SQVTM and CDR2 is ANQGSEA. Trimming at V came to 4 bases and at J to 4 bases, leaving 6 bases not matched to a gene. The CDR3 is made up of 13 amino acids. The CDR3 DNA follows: TGCAGCGTTGGTCAGGGGGATTCCTATGGCTACACCTTC. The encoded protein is CSVGQGDSYGYTF.

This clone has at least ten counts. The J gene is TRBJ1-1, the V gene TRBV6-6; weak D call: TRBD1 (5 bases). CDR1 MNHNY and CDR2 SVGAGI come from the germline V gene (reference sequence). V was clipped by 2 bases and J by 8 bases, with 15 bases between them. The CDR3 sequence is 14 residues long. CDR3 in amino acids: CASSYQEGGTEAFF. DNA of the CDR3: TGTGCCAGCAGTTACCAGGAGGGCGGGACCGAAGCTTTCTTT.